A single sample is the source of the 6 T cell receptor beta chains below, sequenced in a study of blood T cell repertoires in COVID-19. Sequencing was performed with immunoSEQ multiplex PCR; in TCRdb, only in-frame clones are kept and a portion is missing. Altogether approximately 130,000 clones are present, 75% to 85% being singletons, with the ten largest covering about an eighth. Material: peripheral blood. The receptor source for this set is a human donor in a cohort sampled during active COVID-19.

V usage is TRBV6-2 or TRBV6-3 and J usage is TRBJ1-1, with D possibly TRBD1 on 6 matching bases. This CDR3 has 17 amino acids. Between the trimmed V and J ends, which lost 1 base and 4 bases, there was a span of 19 bases. Germline V gene data show CDR1 as MNHEY and CDR2 as SVGEGT. This CDR3 reads CASSYFFKDRDSTEAFF. DNA for the CDR3: TGTGCCAGCAGTTACTTTTTTAAGGACAGAGATTCCACTGAAGCTTTCTTT.

Concerning this clone: One junction end does not reproduce the germline sequence, and a read error may be involved. The V and J genes are TRBV6-6 and TRBJ2-7; no reliable D call. The germline CDR1 and CDR2 sequences are MNHNY and SVGAGI (reference sequence). This CDR3 region has 11 residues. In DNA form, the CDR3 reads TGTGCCAGCAGTTACTCCTCCGAGCAGTACTTC. It translates to CASSYSSEQYF.

CDR3 coding DNA: TGTGCCAGCAGCTTAGAAGGCAGGGGGAGAGGCTACACCTTC. Translating it yields CASSLEGRGRGYTF. V gene TRBV7-9 combines with J gene TRBJ1-2; 7 bases are shared with TRBD1. The length of the CDR3 is 14 residues. Trimming removed 1 base from V and 8 bases from J; junction bases left unmatched: 7. Germline-derived CDR1 and CDR2 are SEHNR and FQNEAQ (reference sequence). Full variable domain (remainder filled in from reference TRBV7-9 and TRBJ1-2): DTGVSQNPRHKITKRGQNVTFRCDPISEHNRLYWYRQTLGQGPEFLTYFQNEAQLEKSRLLSDRFSAERPKGSFSTLEIQRTEQGDSAMYLCASSLEGRGRGYTFGSGTRLTVV.

V gene TRBV19 combines with J gene TRBJ2-5; possible D gene TRBD1, 6 bases. The germline V and J ends were trimmed by 6 bases and 7 bases, with 9 bases remaining between them. This CDR3 spans 11 amino acids. CDR1 and CDR2 from the germline V gene are LNHDA and SQIVND (reference sequence). CDR3 nucleotide sequence: TGTGCCAGTAGCCTCAGGGGGACCCAGTACTTC. Its protein is CASSLRGTQYF.

V gene TRBV2 combines with J gene TRBJ2-2; D might be TRBD2 (6 bases). This CDR3 region has 15 residues. Germline V lookup: CDR1 SNHLY, CDR2 FYNNEI. Trimming removed 5 bases from V and 2 bases from J, with 12 bases in between. CDR3 coding DNA: TGTGCCAGCAGTCTGACTAGAATAAACACCGGGGAGCTGTTTTTT. Translation: CASSLTRINTGELFF. The variable domain in full, completed from reference TRBV2 and TRBJ2-2, reads EPEVTQTPSHQVTQMGQEVILRCVPISNHLYFYWYRQILGQKVEFLVSFYNNEISEKSEIFDDQFSVERPDGSNFTLKIRSTKLEDSAMYFCASSLTRINTGELFFGEGSRLTVL.

The rearrangement links TRBV5-5 to TRBJ1-6, with D perhaps matching TRBD1 (6 bases). The CDR3 spans 20 residues. V lost 4 bases and J 0 bases, leaving 23 bases between the germline ends. Germline CDR1 reads SGHKS; CDR2 reads YYEKEE (reference sequence). The CDR3 DNA reads as TGTGCCAGCAGCCTACGGGCGACAAGGGACACGAGCTCCTATAATTCACCCCTCCACTTT. Encoded protein: CASSLRATRDTSSYNSPLHF.